Following are 18 T cell receptor beta chains from one sample sequenced in a study of OX40 agonist ivuxolimab in advanced cancers. Produced via immunoSEQ multiplex PCR; TCRdb's table is partial and in-frame only. The data contain approximately 25,000 clones, less than 90% of them singletons. The sample here was CD4+ or CD8+ T cells sorted from blood, taken in a trial of the OX40 agonist ivuxolimab. Receptors originate from an adult with an advanced solid tumor such as melanoma, head and neck, liver or kidney cancer.

The rearrangement joins TRBV7-9 to TRBJ2-3, with 9 nucleotides matching TRBD2. The J segment lost 0 bases and the V segment lost 3 bases, leaving 4 bases of the junction unmatched. Per germline, CDR1 SEHNR and CDR2 FQNEAQ (reference sequence). The CDR3 covers 16 residues. CDR3 region: CASSFPSGDSTDTQYF. CDR3 coding DNA: TGTGCCAGCAGCTTTCCTAGCGGGGACAGCACAGATACGCAGTATTTT.

As regards this clone: The junction departs from the called germline gene at one end, perhaps through a read error. The rearrangement joins TRBV12-5 to TRBJ1-1, with no clear D. The CDR3 runs 14 residues. Germline V CDR1 and CDR2: LGHNT, FRNRAP. The CDR3 loop reads CASGLGFRNAEAFF. The CDR3 nucleotides are TGTGCTAGTGGTTTGGGCTTTCGGAACGCTGAAGCTTTCTTT.

The CDR3 region has the DNA TGTGCCAGCAGTCGTAGCCCGGGCCTGAGCACCGAGCAGTACTTC. Translating it yields CASSRSPGLSTEQYF. V usage is TRBV9 and J usage is TRBJ2-5; D is unresolved. The J call may be wrong; the DNA end is better matched by TRBJ2-7. Germline V lookup: CDR1 SGDLS, CDR2 YYNGEE. CDR3 length: 15 amino acids.

The chain links TRBV7-9 to TRBJ2-7, with TRBD2 matching 8 bases. CDR1 and CDR2 (germline): SEHNR, FQNEAQ (reference sequence). After removal of 5 bases from V and 0 bases from J, the junction contained 3 bases not matched to a gene. This CDR3 contains 14 residues. The CDR3 DNA sequence: TGTGCCAGCAGCCTTAGCGGGGTCTCCTACGAGCAGTACTTC. Its translation: CASSLSGVSYEQYF.

The CDR3 reads CASSLRERGAQETQYF. The CDR3 coding sequence is TGTGCCAGCAGCTTAAGGGAGCGGGGGGCGCAAGAGACCCAGTACTTC. The chain couples TRBV7-3 to TRBJ2-5; 9 bases map to TRBD2. Germline V gene lookup returns CDR1 SGHTA and CDR2 FQGTGA. CDR3 length: 16 amino acids. After removal of 1 base from V and 2 bases from J, the junction contained 5 bases not matched to a gene.

This chain uses TRBV28 with TRBJ2-7; no reliable D call. The length of the CDR3 is 15 residues. Germline values: CDR1 MDHEN, CDR2 SYDVKM. Trimming stripped 1 base from V and 4 bases from J, with 14 bases between. The CDR3 loop reads CASSLLSVLAYEQYF. The CDR3 region has the DNA TGTGCCAGCAGTTTATTGAGTGTCCTGGCTTACGAGCAGTACTTC.

The chain has TRBV6-5 and TRBJ2-3; D possibly matches TRBD1 or TRBD2 (5 bases each). Germline values: CDR1 MNHEY, CDR2 SVGAGI. V was trimmed by 6 bases and J by 10 bases, leaving 17 bases between them. The CDR3 is 13 amino acids. In DNA form, the CDR3 reads TGTGCCAGCAGGGACTTCGGGGCGCGGGCGCAGTATTTT. It is translated as CASRDFGARAQYF.

The chain has TRBV19 and TRBJ1-5; the D gene is possibly TRBD1 (6 bases). V lost 10 bases and J 6 bases, leaving 22 bases between the germline ends. Germline CDR1 is LNHDA and CDR2 is SQIVND (reference sequence). This CDR3 is 15 amino acids long. The CDR3 reads CATSPSWRGGQPQHF. DNA of the CDR3: TGTGCCACCTCCCCAAGTTGGCGAGGGGGTCAGCCCCAGCATTTT. Together with reference TRBV19 and TRBJ1-5, the CDR3 gives the full variable domain: DGGITQSPKYLFRKEGQNVTLSCEQNLNHDAMYWYRQDPGQGLRLIYYSQIVNDFQKGDIAEGYSVSREKKESFPLTVTSAQKNPTAFYLCATSPSWRGGQPQHFGDGTRLSIL.

In regard to this clone: An end of the junction differs from the germline gene, which may be a read error. The same CDR3 arises from other DNA sequences in this sample as well. This rearrangement joins TRBV5-4 to TRBJ1-1; the match to TRBD1 covers 7 bases. Per germline, CDR1 SGHNT and CDR2 YYREEE (reference sequence). This CDR3 contains 17 residues. CDR3 coding DNA: TGCGCCAGCAGCCAAGAGTCGAATGAGGGGGCGAACACTGAAGCTTTCTTT. Residues: CASSQESNEGANTEAFF.

The chain recombines TRBV6-5 with TRBJ2-7; 8 bases agree with TRBD2. Trimming took 4 bases from V and 6 from J; bases not matched to a gene: 11. In germline, CDR1 is MNHEY, CDR2 SVGAGI. CDR3 length equals 15 residues. Here the CDR3 DNA reads TGTGCCAGCAGTTTCACGGCGGGGGGCCACGTCGAGCAGTACTTC. Its protein is CASSFTAGGHVEQYF.

This chain joins TRBV6-6 and TRBJ1-2, with TRBD1 matching over 7 bases. With 4 bases clipped from V and 5 bases from J, the junction kept 4 bases outside the gene matches. The length of the CDR3 is 13 residues. Germline V gives CDR1 MNHNY, CDR2 SVGAGI (reference sequence). CDR3 nucleotides: TGTGCCAGCAGTTGGGACAGCACTTATGGCTACACCTTC. Amino acids: CASSWDSTYGYTF.

In its sample, this clone was seen once. The chain carries TRBV7-9 and TRBJ2-3; 8 bases agree with TRBD1. The V gene end was trimmed by 10 bases and the J gene end by 4 bases; junction bases not matched to a gene: 4. This CDR3 contains 12 residues. CDR1 and CDR2 (germline): SEHNR, FQNEAQ (reference sequence). Here the CDR3 DNA reads TGTGCCAATGACAGGGGCGCAGATACGCAGTATTTT. It codes for CANDRGADTQYF.

CDR3 sequence (DNA): TGTGCCAGCAGTTCTCTCGGCGGGGCCACTGCAGATACGCAGTATTTT. Its translation: CASSSLGGATADTQYF. V usage is TRBV27 and J usage is TRBJ2-3; a possible D gene is TRBD2 (6 bases). CDR1 is MNHEY and CDR2 is SMNVEV in the germline V gene (reference sequence). Trimming shortened V by 4 bases and J by 4 bases, and 18 bases separated the two germline ends. The CDR3 totals 16 residues.

The chain recombines TRBV5-1 with TRBJ2-7, with D possibly TRBD1 on 5 matching bases. This CDR3 spans 13 amino acids. Germline assignment: CDR1 SGHRS and CDR2 YFSETQ. Trimming stripped 4 bases from V and 0 bases from J, with 8 bases between. In DNA form, the CDR3 reads TGCGCCAGCAGCCCAGGGTCCTCCTACGAGCAGTACTTC. The encoded protein is CASSPGSSYEQYF.

This chain connects TRBV4-1 to TRBJ2-7; 9 bases line up with TRBD1. The CDR3 covers 14 residues. V shed 1 base, J shed 6 bases, and the junction held 4 bases outside the gene matches. CDR1 and CDR2 (germline): MGHRA, YSYEKL. DNA for the CDR3: TGCGCCAGCAGCCAAGGGGACAGGGCCCTCGAGCAGTACTTC. Amino acid sequence: CASSQGDRALEQYF.

There are a few counts of this clone. This chain links TRBV27 with TRBJ1-2, with D maybe TRBD1 (6 bases). The CDR3 is 14 residues long. Trimming shortened V by 3 bases and J by 6 bases, and 14 bases separated the two germline ends. Per germline, CDR1 MNHEY and CDR2 SMNVEV (reference sequence). Here the CDR3 DNA reads TGTGCCAGCAGTTTCGTAACAGGGTCAGATGGCTACACCTTC. It yields the protein CASSFVTGSDGYTF.

The J gene is TRBJ2-2, the V gene TRBV12-5; D is perhaps TRBD1 or TRBD2 (5 bases each). V was clipped by 4 bases and J by 0 bases, with 9 bases between them. Germline CDR1 is LGHNT and CDR2 is FRNRAP. The CDR3 sequence is 15 residues long. The CDR3 coding sequence is TGTGCTAGTGGTTCGGGACGTGCGAACACCGGGGAGCTGTTTTTT. As protein: CASGSGRANTGELFF.

This clone was counted a few times. The rearrangement links TRBV28 to TRBJ2-3; TRBD1 matches 10 bases. The germline V gene has CDR1 MDHEN and CDR2 SYDVKM. Losses at the gene ends were 3 bases for V and 2 bases for J; bases not matched to a gene: 2. The length of the CDR3 is 15 residues. CDR3 in amino acids: CASSLGQGHTDTQYF. The CDR3 DNA is TGTGCCAGCAGTTTGGGACAGGGGCACACAGATACGCAGTATTTT. The whole variable domain, filled in from reference TRBV28 and TRBJ2-3, reads DVKVTQSSRYLVKRTGEKVFLECVQDMDHENMFWYRQDPGLGLRLIYFSYDVKMKEKGDIPEGYSVSREKKERFSLILESASTNQTSMYLCASSLGQGHTDTQYFGPGTRLTVL.